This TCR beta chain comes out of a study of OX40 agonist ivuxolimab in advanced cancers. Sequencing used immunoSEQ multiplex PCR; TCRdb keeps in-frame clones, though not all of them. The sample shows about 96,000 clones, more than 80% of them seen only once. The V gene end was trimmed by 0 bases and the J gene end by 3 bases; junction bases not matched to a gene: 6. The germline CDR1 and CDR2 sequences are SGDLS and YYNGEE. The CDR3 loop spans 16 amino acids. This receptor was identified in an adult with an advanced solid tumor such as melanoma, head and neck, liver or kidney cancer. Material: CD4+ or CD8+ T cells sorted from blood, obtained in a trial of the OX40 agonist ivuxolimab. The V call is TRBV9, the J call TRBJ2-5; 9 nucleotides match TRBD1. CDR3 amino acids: CASSVGDRAFEETQYF. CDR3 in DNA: TGTGCCAGCAGCGTAGGGGACAGGGCCTTTGAAGAGACCCAGTACTTC.